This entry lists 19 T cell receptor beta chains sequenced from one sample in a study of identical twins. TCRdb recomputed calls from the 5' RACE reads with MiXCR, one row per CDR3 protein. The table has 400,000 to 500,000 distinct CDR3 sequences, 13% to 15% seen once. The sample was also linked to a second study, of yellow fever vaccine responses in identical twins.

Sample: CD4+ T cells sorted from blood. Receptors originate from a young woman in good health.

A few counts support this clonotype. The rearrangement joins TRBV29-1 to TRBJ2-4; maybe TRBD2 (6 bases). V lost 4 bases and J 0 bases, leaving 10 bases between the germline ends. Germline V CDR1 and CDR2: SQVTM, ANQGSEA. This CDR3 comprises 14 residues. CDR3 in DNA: TGCAGCGTTGGCGGGACGGCAGCCAAAAACATTCAGTACTTC. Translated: CSVGGTAAKNIQYF.

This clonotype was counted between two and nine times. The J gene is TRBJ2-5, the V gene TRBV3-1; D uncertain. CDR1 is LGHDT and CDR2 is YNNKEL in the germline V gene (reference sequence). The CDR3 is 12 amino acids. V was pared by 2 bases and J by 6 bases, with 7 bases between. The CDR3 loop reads CASSQTSKTQYF. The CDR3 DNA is TGTGCCAGCAGCCAAACGTCAAAGACCCAGTACTTC.

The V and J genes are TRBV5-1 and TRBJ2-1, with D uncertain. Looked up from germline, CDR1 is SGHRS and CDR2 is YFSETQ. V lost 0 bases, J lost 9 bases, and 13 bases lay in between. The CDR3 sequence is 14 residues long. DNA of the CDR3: TGCGCCAGCAGCTTGGTGGGGAATCTAGGTGAGCAGTTCTTC. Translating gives CASSLVGNLGEQFF.

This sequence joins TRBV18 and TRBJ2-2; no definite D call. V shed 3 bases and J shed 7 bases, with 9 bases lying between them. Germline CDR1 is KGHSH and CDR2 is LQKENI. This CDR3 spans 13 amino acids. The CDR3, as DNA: TGTGCCAGCTCACCGGCAGCTTACGGGGAGCTGTTTTTT. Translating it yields CASSPAAYGELFF.

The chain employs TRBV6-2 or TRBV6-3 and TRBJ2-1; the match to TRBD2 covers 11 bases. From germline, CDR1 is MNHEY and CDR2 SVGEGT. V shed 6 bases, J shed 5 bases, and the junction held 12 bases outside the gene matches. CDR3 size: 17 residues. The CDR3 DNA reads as TGTGCCAGCAGCCTCCCCCAACTAGCGGGGGTCAACAATGAGCAGTTCTTC. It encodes CASSLPQLAGVNNEQFF.

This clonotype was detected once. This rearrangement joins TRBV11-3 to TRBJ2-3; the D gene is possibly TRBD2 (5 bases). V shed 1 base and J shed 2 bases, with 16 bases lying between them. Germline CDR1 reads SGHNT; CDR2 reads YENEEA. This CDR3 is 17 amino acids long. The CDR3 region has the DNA TGTGCCAGCAGCTTAGCGGTGCGGGCCCCCCACACAGATACGCAGTATTTT. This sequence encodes CASSLAVRAPHTDTQYF. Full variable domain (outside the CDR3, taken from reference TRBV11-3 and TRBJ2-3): EAGVVQSPRYKIIEKKQPVAFWCNPISGHNTLYWYLQNLGQGPELLIRYENEEAVDDSQLPKDRFSAERLKGVDSTLKIQPAELGDSAVYLCASSLAVRAPHTDTQYFGPGTRLTVL.

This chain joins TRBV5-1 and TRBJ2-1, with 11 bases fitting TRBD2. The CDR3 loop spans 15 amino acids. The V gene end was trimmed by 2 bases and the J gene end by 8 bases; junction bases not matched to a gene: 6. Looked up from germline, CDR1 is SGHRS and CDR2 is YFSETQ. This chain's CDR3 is CASSFTSGSKYEQFF. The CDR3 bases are TGCGCCAGCAGCTTTACTAGCGGGAGCAAGTATGAGCAGTTCTTC.

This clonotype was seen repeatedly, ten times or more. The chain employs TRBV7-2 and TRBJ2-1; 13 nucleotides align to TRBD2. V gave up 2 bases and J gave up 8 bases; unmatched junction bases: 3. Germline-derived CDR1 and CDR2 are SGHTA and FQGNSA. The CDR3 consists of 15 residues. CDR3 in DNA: TGTGCCAGCAGCTTAATAGGACTAGCGGGAGATGAGCAGTTCTTC. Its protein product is CASSLIGLAGDEQFF.

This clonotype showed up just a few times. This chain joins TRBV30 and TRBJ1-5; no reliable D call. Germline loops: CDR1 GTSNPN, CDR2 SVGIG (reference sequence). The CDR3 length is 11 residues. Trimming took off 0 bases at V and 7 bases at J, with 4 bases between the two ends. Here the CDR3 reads CAWSVRQPQHF. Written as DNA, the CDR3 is TGTGCCTGGAGTGTTAGGCAGCCCCAGCATTTT.

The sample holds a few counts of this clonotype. The CDR3 nucleotides are TGTGCCACCAGACTAGCGCAAGTAGAATTCTTC. This sequence encodes CATRLAQVEFF. V gene TRBV6-5 combines with J gene TRBJ2-1; TRBD2 agrees at 8 bases. CDR1 and CDR2 (germline): MNHEY, SVGAGI. V was pared by 10 bases and J by 16 bases, with 12 bases of the junction left unmatched. The CDR3 loop spans 11 amino acids.

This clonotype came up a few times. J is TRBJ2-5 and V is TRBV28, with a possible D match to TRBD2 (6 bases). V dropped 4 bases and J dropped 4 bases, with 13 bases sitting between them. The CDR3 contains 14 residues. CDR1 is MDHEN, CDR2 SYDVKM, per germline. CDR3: CASSSTGDLETQYF. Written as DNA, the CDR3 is TGTGCCAGCAGTTCTACGGGAGATCTAGAGACCCAGTACTTC.

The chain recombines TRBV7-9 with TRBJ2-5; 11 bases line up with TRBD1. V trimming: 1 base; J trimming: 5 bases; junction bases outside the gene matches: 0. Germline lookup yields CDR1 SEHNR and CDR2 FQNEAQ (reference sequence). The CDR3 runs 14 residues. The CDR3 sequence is CASSLGDRGETQYF. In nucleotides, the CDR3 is TGTGCCAGCAGCTTAGGGGACAGGGGGGAGACCCAGTACTTC.

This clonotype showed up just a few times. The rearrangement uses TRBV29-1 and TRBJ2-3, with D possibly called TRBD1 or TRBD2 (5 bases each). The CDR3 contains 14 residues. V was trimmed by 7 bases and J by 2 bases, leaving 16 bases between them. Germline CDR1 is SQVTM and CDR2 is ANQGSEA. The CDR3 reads CSGWGSTYTDTQYF. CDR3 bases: TGCAGCGGATGGGGGTCCACCTACACAGATACGCAGTATTTT.

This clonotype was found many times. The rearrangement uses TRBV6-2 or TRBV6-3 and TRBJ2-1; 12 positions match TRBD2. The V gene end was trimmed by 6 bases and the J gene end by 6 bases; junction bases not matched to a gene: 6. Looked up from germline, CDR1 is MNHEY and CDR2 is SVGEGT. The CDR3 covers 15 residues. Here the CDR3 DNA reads TGTGCCAGCAGCCAGACTAGCGGGAGATTCAATGAGCAGTTCTTC. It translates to CASSQTSGRFNEQFF.

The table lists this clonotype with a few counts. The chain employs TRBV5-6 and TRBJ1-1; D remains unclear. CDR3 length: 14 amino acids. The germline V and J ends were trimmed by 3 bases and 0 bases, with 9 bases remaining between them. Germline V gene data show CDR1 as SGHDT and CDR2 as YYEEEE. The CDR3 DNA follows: TGTGCCAGCAGCTCCCGATGGCTGAACACTGAAGCTTTCTTT. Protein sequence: CASSSRWLNTEAFF.

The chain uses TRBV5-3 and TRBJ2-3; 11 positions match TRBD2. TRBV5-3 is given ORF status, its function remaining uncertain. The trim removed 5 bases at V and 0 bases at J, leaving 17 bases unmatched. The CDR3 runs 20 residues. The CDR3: CARSFTSGGKPNTSTDTQYF. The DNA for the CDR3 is TGTGCCAGAAGTTTTACTAGCGGGGGCAAACCCAATACGAGCACAGATACGCAGTATTTT.

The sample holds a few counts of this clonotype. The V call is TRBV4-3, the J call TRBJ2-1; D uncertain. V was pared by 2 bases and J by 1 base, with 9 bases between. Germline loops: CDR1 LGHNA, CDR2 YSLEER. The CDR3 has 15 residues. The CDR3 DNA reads TGCGCCAGCAGCCAAATCCAGCCTTCCTACAATGAGCAGTTCTTC. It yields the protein CASSQIQPSYNEQFF.

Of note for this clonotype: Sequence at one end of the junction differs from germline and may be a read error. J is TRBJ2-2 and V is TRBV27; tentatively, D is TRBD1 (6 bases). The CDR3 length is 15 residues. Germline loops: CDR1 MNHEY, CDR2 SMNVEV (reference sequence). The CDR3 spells CTRGQSHKNTGELFF. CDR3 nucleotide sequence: TGTACCAGAGGACAGAGCCATAAGAACACCGGGGAGCTGTTTTTT.

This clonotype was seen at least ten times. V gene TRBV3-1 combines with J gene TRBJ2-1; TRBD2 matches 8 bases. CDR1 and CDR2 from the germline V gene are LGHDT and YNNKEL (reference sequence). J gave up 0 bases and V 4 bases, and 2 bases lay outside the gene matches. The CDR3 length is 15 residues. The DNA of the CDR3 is TGTGCCAGCAGCCGTGGGACTAGCTCCTACAATGAGCAGTTCTTC. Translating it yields CASSRGTSSYNEQFF.